This T cell receptor (beta chain) was identified during a study of blood T cell repertoires in COVID-19. The method was immunoSEQ multiplex PCR; TCRdb's version includes in-frame clones alone and lacks a portion of them. The sample holds over 200,000 clones, 80% to 90% seen once. Donors in Cohort 3 counted as recovered after two negative PCRs, clearance, or symptom resolution. This CDR3 comprises 15 residues. The V gene end was trimmed by 2 bases and the J gene end by 4 bases; junction bases not matched to a gene: 5. Germline assignment: CDR1 MNHEY and CDR2 SVGEGT. The clonotype originates from a man aged 30-40 years who had recovered from COVID-19. The specimen was PBMCs or T cells enriched from blood (not recorded which). The chain joins TRBV6-2 or TRBV6-3 to TRBJ2-5, with 9 bases aligning to TRBD1. The CDR3 region is CASSYGQGWGETQYF. CDR3 nucleotides: TGTGCCAGCAGTTACGGACAGGGGTGGGGAGAGACCCAGTACTTC.